These 25 T cell receptor beta chains originate from one sample sequenced in a study of blood T cell repertoires in COVID-19 (dated by TCRdb to the early 2020s). To prepare the library, the immunoSEQ multiplex PCR assay was applied. In TCRdb, the immuneACCESS table is reduced to in-frame sequences with V and J assigned. These tables do not hold every clone; where another copy was compared, an unresolved V gene accounts for under half, and the others remain unexplained. The sample table holds tens of thousands of clones, of which over 70% were seen once. The ten largest clones take up roughly 18% of the sample. Sequenced sample: peripheral blood. The source is a woman between 50 and 59 years old with active or convalescent COVID-19.

The chain uses TRBV18 and TRBJ2-7; 7 nucleotides match TRBD1. Germline V CDR1 and CDR2: KGHSH, LQKENI. V shed 4 bases and J 5 bases; nucleotides not matched to a gene: 2. This CDR3 is built from 12 residues. CDR3 sequence: CASSLTGDEQYF. Written as DNA, the CDR3 is TGTGCCAGCTCACTTACAGGGGACGAGCAGTACTTC.

Turning to this clone: This sample also contains other DNA sequences that code for the same CDR3. This chain connects TRBV5-1 to TRBJ1-1; D is unclear. The germline gives CDR1 SGHRS, CDR2 YFSETQ. V lost 3 bases and J lost 5, with 8 bases in between. This CDR3 spans 12 amino acids. CDR3 sequence reads: CASSSGGTEAFF. CDR3 bases: TGCGCCAGCAGCTCAGGCGGGACTGAAGCTTTCTTT.

Here the CDR3 reads CASSPSGDSGGTDTQYF. The CDR3 nucleotides read TGTGCCAGCAGTCCATCCGGGGACAGCGGTGGCACAGATACGCAGTATTTT. The chain joins TRBV6-6 to TRBJ2-3; 7 bases match TRBD1. From germline, CDR1 is MNHNY and CDR2 SVGAGI (reference sequence). Trimming cost V 5 bases and J 1 base; bases outside gene matches: 12. The CDR3 consists of 17 residues.

This chain joins TRBV5-1 and TRBJ1-3; 9 positions match TRBD1. This CDR3 is built from 14 residues. Germline V gives CDR1 SGHRS, CDR2 YFSETQ. V gave up 6 bases and J gave up 7 bases; unmatched junction bases: 8. The CDR3 region is CASKVGDRVNTIYF. CDR3 nucleotide sequence: TGCGCCAGCAAAGTGGGGGACAGGGTGAACACCATATATTTT.

The rearrangement joins TRBV5-5 to TRBJ1-4, with TRBD1 matching over 8 bases. The germline V gene has CDR1 SGHKS and CDR2 YYEKEE (reference sequence). The CDR3 sequence is 14 residues long. V lost 2 bases to trimming and J lost 8 bases; unmatched junction nucleotides: 5. The CDR3 DNA reads TGTGCCAGCAGCTTCCAGGGGGCGCGGGAAAAACTGTTTTTT. It codes for CASSFQGAREKLFF.

The rearrangement uses TRBV3-1 (or the pseudogene TRBV3-2) and TRBJ1-5; weak D call: TRBD1 (5 bases). This CDR3 comprises 14 residues. Germline CDR1 reads LGHDT; CDR2 reads YNNKEL (reference sequence). V lost 0 bases, J lost 3 bases, and 6 bases lay in between. CDR3 protein: CASSQDRVNQPQHF. In DNA, the CDR3 is TGTGCCAGCAGCCAAGACAGGGTCAATCAGCCCCAGCATTTT.

This chain uses TRBV6-4 with TRBJ2-3; 7 bases line up with TRBD2. V lost 0 bases to trimming and J lost 5 bases; unmatched junction nucleotides: 5. The CDR3 is made up of 15 amino acids. Germline values: CDR1 MRHNA, CDR2 SNTAGT. For the CDR3, the DNA is TGTGCCAGCAGTGACTCAAGCCTAGCGGAAGATACGCAGTATTTT. Translation: CASSDSSLAEDTQYF.

This clone was detected only once. The chain employs TRBV10-1 and TRBJ2-3; 12 bases match TRBD2. The CDR3 runs to 20 residues. Trimming at V came to 2 bases and at J to 2 bases, leaving 14 bases not matched to a gene. Germline assignment: CDR1 WNHNN and CDR2 SYGVQD (reference sequence). The CDR3 bases are TGCGCCAGCAGTGAGCGACTAGCGGGAGAAATGAAGTTAAACACAGATACGCAGTATTTT. Amino acids: CASSERLAGEMKLNTDTQYF.

V usage is TRBV19 and J usage is TRBJ2-1, with D hard to call. The CDR3 consists of 14 residues. The V gene's germline CDR1 is LNHDA and CDR2 SQIVND (reference sequence). V dropped 3 bases and J dropped 3 bases, with 9 bases sitting between them. CDR3 sequence: CASSIPRLYNEQFF. The CDR3 DNA reads as TGTGCCAGTAGTATTCCCCGACTCTACAATGAGCAGTTCTTC. The full variable domain, with the rest looked up from reference TRBV19 and TRBJ2-1, is DGGITQSPKYLFRKEGQNVTLSCEQNLNHDAMYWYRQDPGQGLRLIYYSQIVNDFQKGDIAEGYSVSREKKESFPLTVTSAQKNPTAFYLCASSIPRLYNEQFFGPGTRLTVL.

This sequence joins TRBV15 and TRBJ2-1, with 9 bases fitting TRBD2. CDR1 is LNHNV and CDR2 is YYDKDF in the germline V gene (reference sequence). With 1 base clipped from V and 4 bases from J, the junction kept 2 bases outside the gene matches. The CDR3 spans 15 residues. The CDR3 DNA follows: TGTGCCACCAGCAGAGCTAGCGGGGCTTACAATGAGCAGTTCTTC. Protein sequence: CATSRASGAYNEQFF. The full variable domain, with the rest looked up from reference TRBV15 and TRBJ2-1, is DAMVIQNPRYQVTQFGKPVTLSCSQTLNHNVMYWYQQKSSQAPKLLFHYYDKDFNNEADTPDNFQSRRPNTSFCFLDIRSPGLGDTAMYLCATSRASGAYNEQFFGPGTRLTVL.

The V and J genes are TRBV2 and TRBJ2-7, with D maybe TRBD1 (6 bases). V lost 7 bases and J 4 bases, leaving 11 bases between the germline ends. Germline CDR1 and CDR2: SNHLY and FYNNEI. The CDR3 contains 12 residues. The CDR3 here is CASKPTGYEQYF. The CDR3 nucleotides read TGTGCCAGCAAGCCCACAGGGTACGAGCAGTACTTC.

The chain couples TRBV4-1 to TRBJ1-4; D is undetermined. V was clipped by 1 base and J by 0 bases, with 12 bases between them. The CDR3 has 17 amino acids. Germline loops: CDR1 MGHRA, CDR2 YSYEKL. Here the CDR3 DNA reads TGCGCCAGCAGCCAAGTCGGTAGTTTAGCAACTAATGAAAAACTGTTTTTT. Its translation is CASSQVGSLATNEKLFF.

CDR3 sequence (DNA): TGTGCCAGTAGCGAAGTCGTTCTAAAAGCGGGAGGGCCCCACAATGAGCAGTTCTTC. It specifies CASSEVVLKAGGPHNEQFF. The rearrangement links TRBV19 to TRBJ2-1, with 10 bases fitting TRBD2. The germline V gene has CDR1 LNHDA and CDR2 SQIVND (reference sequence). J gave up 5 bases and V 6 bases, and 19 bases lay outside the gene matches. The CDR3 runs to 19 residues.

This chain links TRBV5-1 with TRBJ1-2; the match to TRBD1 covers 9 bases. The CDR3 is 15 residues long. The junction had 6 bases not matched to a gene; V was cut back by 6 bases and J by 0 bases. CDR1 is SGHRS and CDR2 is YFSETQ in the germline V gene. As DNA, the CDR3 is TGCGCCAGCACTTCCACAGGGGGCACTAACTATGGCTACACCTTC. Its protein is CASTSTGGTNYGYTF. The full variable domain, completed using reference TRBV5-1 and TRBJ1-2, is KAGVTQTPRYLIKTRGQQVTLSCSPISGHRSVSWYQQTPGQGLQFLFEYFSETQRNKGNFPGRFSGRQFSNSRSEMNVSTLELGDSALYLCASTSTGGTNYGYTFGSGTRLTVV.

V is TRBV3-1 (or the pseudogene TRBV3-2) and J is TRBJ2-1; 9 nucleotides match TRBD2. The CDR3 is 16 residues long. Germline loops: CDR1 LGHDT, CDR2 YNNKEL (reference sequence). V dropped 6 bases and J dropped 3; count of bases not matched to a gene: 9. Written as DNA, the CDR3 is TGTGCCAGCAGGTACTCGGGACTAGCAGACTACAATGAGCAGTTCTTC. This gives the protein CASRYSGLADYNEQFF.

This clone was counted between two and nine times. V gene TRBV7-9 combines with J gene TRBJ2-7, with D maybe TRBD1 (5 bases). The CDR3 runs to 16 residues. The V end lost 5 bases, the J end lost 2 bases, and 19 bases lay between the germline ends. The germline V gene has CDR1 SEHNR and CDR2 FQNEAQ (reference sequence). The CDR3 DNA is TGTGCCAGCAGCCAAGTGTCAGGGCCCAAGACCTACGAGCAGTACTTC. Translation gives CASSQVSGPKTYEQYF.

The V and J genes are TRBV27 and TRBJ1-1; D not certain. Trimming left V 2 bases short and J 3 bases short, with 10 bases between. CDR3 length equals 14 residues. The germline V gene encodes CDR1 MNHEY and CDR2 SMNVEV (reference sequence). This CDR3 is CASSLVSGDTEAFF. The CDR3 DNA sequence: TGTGCCAGCAGTTTAGTTTCCGGGGACACTGAAGCTTTCTTT.

The chain's CDR3 is CAISGTGTGMDNEQFF. DNA for the CDR3: TGTGCCATCAGTGGTACCGGGACAGGGATGGACAATGAGCAGTTCTTC. The rearrangement uses TRBV10-3 and TRBJ2-1, with 9 positions matching TRBD1. The CDR3 covers 16 residues. Trimming at V came to 4 bases and at J to 5 bases, leaving 9 bases not matched to a gene. Germline V gene data show CDR1 as ENHRY and CDR2 as SYGVKD.

This chain connects TRBV29-1 to TRBJ2-3; 8 bases map to TRBD1. Germline V lookup: CDR1 SQVTM, CDR2 ANQGSEA. V gave up 6 bases and J gave up 8 bases; unmatched junction bases: 10. CDR3 length: 13 residues. CDR3 sequence reads: CSVAGTGQSTQYF. CDR3 nucleotide sequence: TGCAGCGTGGCCGGGACAGGCCAAAGTACGCAGTATTTT.

This clone was detected a few times. CDR3 in amino acids: CASSRSYEQYF. Here the CDR3 DNA reads TGTGCCAGCAGCCGGTCCTACGAGCAGTACTTC. V is TRBV5-6 and J is TRBJ2-7; D unclear. The CDR3 loop spans 11 amino acids. Trimming removed 4 bases at V and 1 base at J, with 3 bases between. Germline CDR1 SGHDT, CDR2 YYEEEE.

The chain carries TRBV19 and TRBJ2-3, with 12 bases aligning to TRBD2. The CDR3 consists of 16 residues. Germline-derived CDR1 and CDR2 are LNHDA and SQIVND (reference sequence). V trimming: 5 bases; J trimming: 2 bases; junction bases outside the gene matches: 5. CDR3 bases: TGTGCCAGTAGTCCCCGACTAGCGGGAGACACAGATACGCAGTATTTT. Translating it yields CASSPRLAGDTDTQYF.

V is TRBV27 and J is TRBJ1-2; the D is unclear. Germline CDR1 and CDR2: MNHEY and SMNVEV (reference sequence). V lost 2 bases, J lost 2 bases, and 9 bases lay in between. This CDR3 contains 14 residues. This CDR3 reads CASSLAGSNYGYTF. In DNA form, the CDR3 reads TGTGCCAGCAGTTTAGCCGGTAGCAACTATGGCTACACCTTC.

The J gene is TRBJ2-6, the V gene TRBV25-1, with 7 nucleotides matching TRBD2. The germline gives CDR1 MGHDK, CDR2 SYGVNS. The CDR3 contains 17 residues. Losses at the gene ends were 4 bases for V and 0 bases for J; bases not matched to a gene: 6. The CDR3 DNA follows: TGTGCCAGCAGTGGGCCACAGCGGGACTCTGGGGCCAACGTCCTGACTTTC. Translated: CASSGPQRDSGANVLTF.

The rearrangement joins TRBV5-1 to TRBJ2-7; 11 bases are shared with TRBD1. The V gene's germline CDR1 is SGHRS and CDR2 YFSETQ. V lost 6 bases to trimming and J lost 3 bases; unmatched junction nucleotides: 5. There are 14 residues in the CDR3. The CDR3 coding sequence is TGCGCCAGCACCCACGGGACAGGGGGCTACGAGCAGTACTTC. Protein product: CASTHGTGGYEQYF. Drawing the rest from reference TRBV5-1 and TRBJ2-7, the complete variable domain is KAGVTQTPRYLIKTRGQQVTLSCSPISGHRSVSWYQQTPGQGLQFLFEYFSETQRNKGNFPGRFSGRQFSNSRSEMNVSTLELGDSALYLCASTHGTGGYEQYFGPGTRLTVT.

The genes are TRBV4-1 and TRBJ2-7, with 8 nucleotides matching TRBD1. The length of the CDR3 is 17 residues. Germline V gene data show CDR1 as MGHRA and CDR2 as YSYEKL. The J segment lost 2 bases and the V segment lost 3 bases, leaving 12 bases of the junction unmatched. The DNA for the CDR3 is TGCGCCAGCAGCCAGGCGACCGGACAGGGAATTCCCTACGAGCAGTACTTC. It encodes CASSQATGQGIPYEQYF.